The rows below give T cell receptor beta chains drawn from one sample of a study of naive and memory T cell subsets. TCRdb used MiXCR to reprocess the UMI-ligation and nested PCR reads, holding one entry per CDR3 protein. The table has 20,000 to 25,000 distinct CDR3 sequences, roughly 9.6% seen once. Sequencing input: central memory CD8+ T cells from blood. These receptors all come from a human donor in good health. CDR3s include the opening cysteine and the closing phenylalanine or tryptophan. A D gene is named only where the DNA matches it firmly. Some rows mark clone size as missing; the rest say once, few, many or name a class of expanded clone.

>TRBD1|TRBJ1-5|TRBV19|few
TGTGCCAGTAGGATCGGACAGGGTGGTTTTCAGCCCCAGCATTTT
CASRIGQGGFQPQHF
>.|TRBJ1-2|TRBV27|.
TGTGCCAGCAGCTCTCTCGTGGGGGCCACTAACTATGGCTACACCTTC
CASSSLVGATNYGYTF
>.|TRBJ2-2|TRBV4-1|many
TGCGCCAGCAGCTTGGAGGGCCGGGGCACCGGGGAGCTGTTTTTT
CASSLEGRGTGELFF
>TRBD2|TRBJ2-1|TRBV20-1|.
TGCAGTGCTAGTGGGGTAGCGGGAGGGTACAATGAGCAGTTCTTC
CSASGVAGGYNEQFF
>.|TRBJ2-5|TRBV5-5|few
TGTGCCAGCAGCTTGGTCCAGGGGATTGGGTTGGAAGAGACCCAGTACTTC
CASSLVQGIGLEETQYF
>.|TRBJ2-3|TRBV4-1|.
TGCGCCAGCAGCCAAGAGAGAGCTCGGGGCTACCAAGATACGCAGTATTTT
CASSQERARGYQDTQYF
>.|TRBJ1-1|TRBV7-9|many
TGTGCCAGCAGCTTAGAATATCGGGAAGCTTTCTTT
CASSLEYREAFF
>TRBD2|TRBJ2-1|TRBV29-1|few
TGCAGCGTTAAGGCTAGCGGACACAATGAGCAGTTCTTC
CSVKASGHNEQFF
>.|TRBJ1-5|TRBV19|few
TGTGCCACCCAGGACAGTCCTATTCTACCCCAGCATTTT
CATQDSPILPQHF
>TRBD2|TRBJ2-1|TRBV20-1|few
TGCAGTGCTAGAGGATTTAGCGGGAAGAAGTTGTTGGAGCAGTTCTTC
CSARGFSGKKLLEQFF
>.|TRBJ2-1|TRBV3-1|many
TGTGCCAGCAGCCAAGGATTCAGTTGGCAGGCCGGCTACAATGAGCAGTTCTTC
CASSQGFSWQAGYNEQFF
>.|TRBJ1-1|TRBV7-6|many
TGTGCCAGCAGCCCTCTGTCGGGGGGCACTGAAGCTTTCTTT
CASSPLSGGTEAFF
>TRBD1|TRBJ2-7|TRBV9|many
TGTGCCAGCAACCGGGACAGGGATAACGAGCAGTACTTC
CASNRDRDNEQYF
>.|TRBJ2-7|TRBV20-1|few
TGCAGTGCTAGGGACTACAGGGCCTACGAGCAGTACTTC
CSARDYRAYEQYF
>.|TRBJ2-4|TRBV5-4|many
TGTGCCAGCAGCCTGGTGGGGTGGGGAAACATTCAGTACTTC
CASSLVGWGNIQYF
>.|TRBJ2-3|TRBV9|few
TGTGCCAGCAGCGGAGCTAGCACAGATACGCAGTATTTT
CASSGASTDTQYF
>.|TRBJ1-4|TRBV19|many
TGTGCCAGTAACCGGGGACATGACGTGGAAAAACTGTTTTTT
CASNRGHDVEKLFF
>TRBD1|TRBJ2-7|TRBV7-6|few
TGTGCCAGCAGCTTCAAGGACAGGGGCTACGAGCAGTACTTC
CASSFKDRGYEQYF
>.|TRBJ2-1|TRBV14|few
TGTGCCAGCAGTCGGACCACCTACAATGAGCAGTTCTTC
CASSRTTYNEQFF
>TRBD2|TRBJ2-1|TRBV6-2/TRBV6-3|many
TGTGCCAGCAGTAAGACTAGCGAAGGCTACAATGAGCAGTTCTTC
CASSKTSEGYNEQFF
>TRBD2|TRBJ2-7|TRBV6-2/TRBV6-3|many
TGTGCCAGCAGTGGACTAGCGGAACTACACGAGCAGTACTTC
CASSGLAELHEQYF
>.|TRBJ2-3|TRBV6-5|many
TGTGCCAGCAGTTCCGGGAGCTCGGGCACAGATACGCAGTATTTT
CASSSGSSGTDTQYF
>TRBD2|TRBJ2-3|TRBV12-5|.
TGTGCTAGTGGTTTGCCACGGGGACTTTTGGCGGGAGGAATAAAAAGCACAGATACGCAGTATTTT
CASGLPRGLLAGGIKSTDTQYF
>TRBD2|TRBJ2-5|TRBV28|medium-sized
TGTGCCAGCAACCCGACTAGCGGGAGGACCGACCAAGAGACCCAGTACTTC
CASNPTSGRTDQETQYF
>.|TRBJ2-7|TRBV29-1|.
TGCAGCGTCAGGGGGGCTGCCAGGGCCTACGAGCAGTACTTC
CSVRGAARAYEQYF
>TRBD1|TRBJ2-3|TRBV3-1|few
TGTGCCAGCTCCGAGGGACAGACCACAGATACGCAGTATTTT
CASSEGQTTDTQYF
>TRBD1|TRBJ2-5|TRBV28|.
TGTGCCAGCAGTTTTCCAGGGACAGGACCCCAAGAGACCCAGTACTTC
CASSFPGTGPQETQYF
>TRBD1|TRBJ2-7|TRBV7-8|few
TGTGCCAGCAGCTTACAACCGGGACAGCCCTACGAGCAGTACTTC
CASSLQPGQPYEQYF
>TRBD2|TRBJ2-1|TRBV6-1|.
TGTGCCAGCATGGATCCGACTAGCTACGCGGACAATGAGCAGTTCTTC
CASMDPTSYADNEQFF
>.|TRBJ2-7|TRBV20-1|many
TGCAGTGTAAAGACTAGTTGGTACGAGCAGTACTTC
CSVKTSWYEQYF
>.|TRBJ2-1|TRBV20-1|many
TGCAGTGCTAGAGATACGATGGGGCCCTACAATGAGCAGTTCTTC
CSARDTMGPYNEQFF
>TRBD2|TRBJ2-1|TRBV6-6|many
TGTGCCAGCAGTTATTCAGGACTAGAATACAATGAGCAGTTCTTC
CASSYSGLEYNEQFF
>.|TRBJ2-7|TRBV5-6|.
TGTGCCAGCAGCTTTCTTTCCGGGTACGAGCAGTACTTC
CASSFLSGYEQYF
>.|TRBJ2-1|TRBV6-2/TRBV6-3|many
TGTGCCAGCAAAGGCGCCAAGAGCTCCTACAATGAGCAGTTCTTC
CASKGAKSSYNEQFF
>TRBD1|TRBJ2-2|TRBV6-5|.
TGTGCCAGCAGGTGGGGGACAGGGGAGACCGGGGAGCTGTTTTTT
CASRWGTGETGELFF
>.|TRBJ2-1|TRBV2|few
TGTGCCAGCAATCAAGGGAGGTACAATGAGCAGTTCTTC
CASNQGRYNEQFF
>TRBD1|TRBJ1-2|TRBV5-1|few
TGCGCCAGCAGCTCCGGACAGGAGCTAGGGTATGGCTACACCTTC
CASSSGQELGYGYTF